The next 3 T cell receptor beta chains were all read from a single sample in a study of CD8 T cells in ankylosing spondylitis. TCRdb redid the calling of the 5' RACE reads with MiXCR, one entry per CDR3 protein. The sample shows hundreds of thousands of distinct CDR3 sequences, roughly 25% of them seen only once. Sequencing was carried out using blood, either unsorted or a sorted T cell fraction (not recorded which). Receptors were obtained from a male donor with ankylosing spondylitis or in good health (not recorded which).

Many counts were recorded for this clonotype. The chain combines TRBV20-1 with TRBJ2-3, with 11 bases identical to TRBD2. Germline-derived CDR1 and CDR2 are DFQATT and SNEGSKA (reference sequence). The CDR3 sequence is 16 residues long. With V trimmed by 6 bases and J by 0 bases, 8 bases remained unmatched. The CDR3 spells CSATRWTSGSTDTQYF. As DNA, the CDR3 is TGCAGTGCGACACGTTGGACTAGCGGGAGCACAGATACGCAGTATTTT.

V is TRBV4-1 and J is TRBJ2-1, with D perhaps TRBD2 (6 bases). Trimming stripped 1 base from V and 4 bases from J, with 17 bases between. This CDR3 is 17 amino acids long. The germline CDR1 and CDR2 sequences are MGHRA and YSYEKL. CDR3 residues: CASSQVARDSKYNEQFF. DNA of the CDR3: TGCGCCAGCAGCCAAGTGGCACGGGACTCTAAATACAATGAGCAGTTCTTC.

This clonotype has ten or more counts. The V gene is TRBV20-1, the J gene TRBJ1-1, with TRBD1 as a possible D gene (5 bases). The V gene's germline CDR1 is DFQATT and CDR2 SNEGSKA (reference sequence). The length of the CDR3 is 10 residues. The CDR3 is CRGQGYEAFF. The CDR3 DNA follows: TGCAGGGGGCAGGGTTATGAAGCTTTCTTT.